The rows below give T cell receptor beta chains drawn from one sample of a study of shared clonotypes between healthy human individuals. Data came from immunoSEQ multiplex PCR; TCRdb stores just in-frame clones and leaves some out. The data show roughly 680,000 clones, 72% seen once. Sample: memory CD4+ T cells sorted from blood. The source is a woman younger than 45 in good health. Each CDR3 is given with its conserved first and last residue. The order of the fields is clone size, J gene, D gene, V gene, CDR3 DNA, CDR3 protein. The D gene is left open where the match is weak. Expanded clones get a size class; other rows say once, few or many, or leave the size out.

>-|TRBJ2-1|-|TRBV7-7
TGTGCCAGCAGCTTAGCGGGAGGAGTCCATGAGCAGTTCTTC
CASSLAGGVHEQFF
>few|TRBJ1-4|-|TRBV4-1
TGCGCCAGCAGCCGGTCCCTAGGGGAAAAACTGTTTTTT
CASSRSLGEKLFF
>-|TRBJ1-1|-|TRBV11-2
TGTGCCAGCAGCTTAGAGCGGCAGCCCCCGCGAGCTTTCTTT
CASSLERQPPRAFF
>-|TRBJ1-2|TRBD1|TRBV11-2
TGTGCCAGCAGCACTTGGCAGAACAGGGGCTATGGCTACACCTTC
CASSTWQNRGYGYTF
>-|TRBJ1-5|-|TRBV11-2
TGTGCCAGCAGCCTATGGACGGGGGGCTCGGATCAGCCCCAGCATTTT
CASSLWTGGSDQPQHF
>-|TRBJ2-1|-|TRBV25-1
TGTGCCAGCAGTGCCCCAGACGGGGAGCAGTTCTTC
CASSAPDGEQFF
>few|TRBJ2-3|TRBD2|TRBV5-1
TGCGCCAGCAGCTCCGGACTAGCGGGAGTGCCAGATACGCAGTATTTT
CASSSGLAGVPDTQYF
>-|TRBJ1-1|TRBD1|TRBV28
TGTGCCAGCAGTTCCTGGGACAGGGCGAACGTGAGGACTGAAGCTTTCTTT
CASSSWDRANVRTEAFF
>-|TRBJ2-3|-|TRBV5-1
TGCGCCAGCAGCTTGGGGCGAGCCACAGATACGCAGTATTTT
CASSLGRATDTQYF
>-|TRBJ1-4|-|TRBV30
TGTGCCTGGAGTGTACCGGGGGGGCTCAAACTGTTTTTT
CAWSVPGGLKLFF
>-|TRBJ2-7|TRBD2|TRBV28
TGTGCCAGCAGTCCATCACGGACTAGCAGCTCCTACGAGCAGTACTTC
CASSPSRTSSSYEQYF
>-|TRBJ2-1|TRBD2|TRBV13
TGTGCCAGCAGCTTAGAAAGCCTAGCGGGAGGAGGGGGTTGGTATGAGCAGTTCTTC
CASSLESLAGGGGWYEQFF
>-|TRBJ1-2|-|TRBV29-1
TGCAGCGTGGCCCCTTCCTCTAACTATGGCTACACCTTC
CSVAPSSNYGYTF
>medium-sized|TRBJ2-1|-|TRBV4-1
TGCGCCAGCGGCGTTAACTCGAACTACAATGAGCAGTTCTTC
CASGVNSNYNEQFF
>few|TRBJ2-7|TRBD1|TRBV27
TGTGCCAGCAGCCGTTTGTGGGACAGTTCCTACGAGCAGTACTTC
CASSRLWDSSYEQYF
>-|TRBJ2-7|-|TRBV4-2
TGTGCCAGCAGCACATACCACTCCGGCCTTATAAGCTACGAGCAGTACTTC
CASSTYHSGLISYEQYF
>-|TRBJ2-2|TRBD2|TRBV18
TGTGCCAGCTCATCACTAGCGGGAGATGAGCTGTTTTTT
CASSSLAGDELFF
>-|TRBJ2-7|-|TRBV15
TGTGCCACCAGCAGAGATGTGTGGGAAGGCTCCAACGAGCAGTACTTC
CATSRDVWEGSNEQYF
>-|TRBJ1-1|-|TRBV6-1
TGTGCCAGCAGTGAGGGGCGGAACACTGAAGCTTTCTTT
CASSEGRNTEAFF
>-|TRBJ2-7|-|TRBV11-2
TGTGCCAGCAGCCCTGAGCGGGTCTCCTACGAGCAGTACTTC
CASSPERVSYEQYF
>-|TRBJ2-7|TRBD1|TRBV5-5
TGTGCCAGCAGCTTGGGACAGGGGGCCCCTTCCTACGAGCAGTACTTC
CASSLGQGAPSYEQYF
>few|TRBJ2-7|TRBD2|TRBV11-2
TGTGCCAGCAGCCAAGATCACGGGACTAGCGATGAGCAGTACTTC
CASSQDHGTSDEQYF
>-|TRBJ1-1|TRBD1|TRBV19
TGTGCCAGTAGTACCACGACAGGGAAAGCTTTCTTT
CASSTTTGKAFF
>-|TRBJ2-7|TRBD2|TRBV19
TGTGCCAGTAGTATATGGGCACCCGGAACTAGCGGGACCTACGAGCAGTACTTC
CASSIWAPGTSGTYEQYF
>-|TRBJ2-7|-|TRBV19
TGTGCCAGTAGTATCGTAGGGCCGACAACCTACGAGCAGTACTTC
CASSIVGPTTYEQYF
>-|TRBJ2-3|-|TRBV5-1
TGCGCCAGCAGCGATGGGAGCACAGATACGCAGTATTTT
CASSDGSTDTQYF
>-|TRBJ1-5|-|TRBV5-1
TGCGCCAGCAGCGGAGGGGGGTCAGGGGAGCCCCAGCATTTT
CASSGGGSGEPQHF
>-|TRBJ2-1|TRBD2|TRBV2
TGTGCCAGCATCGATAGGACTAGCGGGATCAATGAGCAGTTCTTC
CASIDRTSGINEQFF
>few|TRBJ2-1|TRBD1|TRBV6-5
TGTGCCAGCAGCCCACGGGGACAGGGTAACAATGAGCAGTTCTTC
CASSPRGQGNNEQFF
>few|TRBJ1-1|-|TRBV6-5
TGTGCCAGCAGTTACGACACGTTAGGGGCCACTGAAGCTTTCTTT
CASSYDTLGATEAFF
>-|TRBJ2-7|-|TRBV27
TGTGCCAGCAGTACATCGCGTGAGAGGTACGACGAGCAGTACTTC
CASSTSRERYDEQYF
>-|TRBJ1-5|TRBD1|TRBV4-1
TGCGCCAGCAGCCAAGTTGGGGCAGGGACAGCGAAGCCCCAGCATTTT
CASSQVGAGTAKPQHF
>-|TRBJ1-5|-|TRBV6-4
TGTGCCAGCAGTGATGACGAGAATCAGCCCCAGCATTTT
CASSDDENQPQHF
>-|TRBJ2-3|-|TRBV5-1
TGCGCCAGCAGCTTGAAGCCCATACAGAGCACAGATACGCAGTATTTT
CASSLKPIQSTDTQYF
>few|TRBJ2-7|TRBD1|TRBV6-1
TGTGCCAGCAGGGACAGGGGTAGCTCCTACGAGCAGTACTTC
CASRDRGSSYEQYF
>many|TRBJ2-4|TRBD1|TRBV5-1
TGCGCCAGCAGTTCTGGGGACAGGGACAAAAACATTCAGTACTTC
CASSSGDRDKNIQYF
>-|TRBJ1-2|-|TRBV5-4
TGTGCCAGCAGCTTGCCAGGAGCTAACTATGGCTACACCTTC
CASSLPGANYGYTF
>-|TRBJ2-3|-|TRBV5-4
TGTGCCAGCAGCAGCACAGATACGCAGTATTTT
CASSSTDTQYF
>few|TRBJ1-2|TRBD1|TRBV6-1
TGTGCCAGCAGTTGGGACAGAGGATTATATGGCTACACCTTC
CASSWDRGLYGYTF
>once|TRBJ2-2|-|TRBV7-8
TGTGCCAGCAGCGCCTCCCCGAACACCGGGGAGCTGTTTTTT
CASSASPNTGELFF
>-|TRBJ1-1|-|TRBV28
TGTGCCAGCAGTTTGGCCAGGCTGAAAGCTTTCTTT
CASSLARLKAFF
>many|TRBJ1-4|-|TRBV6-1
TGTGCCAGCAGTGAAGCTACCCACATCGGAGGGGAAAAACTGTTTTTT
CASSEATHIGGEKLFF
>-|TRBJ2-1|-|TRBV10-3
TGTGCCATCAGTGGATGGGATTCCTACAATGAGCAGTTCTTC
CAISGWDSYNEQFF
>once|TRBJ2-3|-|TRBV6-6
TGTGCCAGCGGCCAGGGACCAAGAACAGATACGCAGTATTTT
CASGQGPRTDTQYF
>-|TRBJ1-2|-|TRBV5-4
TGTGCCAGCAGCTCAATGAGGGGGTTTGGCTACACCTTC
CASSSMRGFGYTF
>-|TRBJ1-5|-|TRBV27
TGTGCCAGCAGTTTGGGACGTGGCAATCAGCCCCAGCATTTT
CASSLGRGNQPQHF
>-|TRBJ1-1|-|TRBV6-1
TGTGCCAGCAGTCAGGGCATGAACACTGAAGCTTTCTTT
CASSQGMNTEAFF
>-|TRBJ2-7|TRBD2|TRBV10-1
TGCGCCAGCAGTGAGTTGGGGGGGAACGAGCAGTACTTC
CASSELGGNEQYF
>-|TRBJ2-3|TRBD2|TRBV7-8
TGTGCCAGCAGCTTAGGAAGCGGGGAAATCACAGATACGCAGTATTTT
CASSLGSGEITDTQYF
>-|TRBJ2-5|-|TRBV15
TGTGCCACCAGCAGACCCCGTCGGGGAGCCGGCTCGAAGACCCAGTACTTC
CATSRPRRGAGSKTQYF
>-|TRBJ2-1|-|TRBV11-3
TGTGCCAGCAGCTTAGGAGGGATGGGCAATGAGCAGTTCTTC
CASSLGGMGNEQFF
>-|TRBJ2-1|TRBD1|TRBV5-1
TGCGCCAGCAGCCCGGGATGGGACAGGGGTAACAATGAGCAGTTCTTC
CASSPGWDRGNNEQFF
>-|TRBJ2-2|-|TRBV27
TGTGCCAGCAGTTCGTTAGACAGGACCGGGGAGCTGTTTTTT
CASSSLDRTGELFF
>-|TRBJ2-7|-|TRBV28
TGTGCCAGCACCAAACCGGACTACTACGAGCAGTACTTC
CASTKPDYYEQYF